There are a few counts of the clone carrying this T cell receptor beta chain. V was shortened by 3 bases and J by 7 bases, with 24 bases between the two germline ends. Germline V gene data show CDR1 as LNHNV and CDR2 as YYDKDF (reference sequence). This CDR3 spans 17 amino acids. This record belongs to a study of patients and donors after allogeneic stem cell transplantation. Each CDR3 protein is one row after TCRdb ran MiXCR on the RT-PCR reads. This sample has about 230,000 distinct CDR3 sequences; 14% occur once, and the top ten carry around 10%. The sequenced sample consisted of blood, either unsorted or a sorted T cell fraction (not recorded which). The rearrangement joins TRBV15 to TRBJ1-2; D remains ambiguous. The receptor was isolated from a human donor who was either an allogeneic HSCT recipient or a stem cell or donor lymphocyte infusion donor (not recorded which). It is not recorded whose cells these are; they may come from a transplant donor. CDR3 loop: CATSSAQTTGGFRGYTF. CDR3 coding DNA: TGTGCCACCAGCAGTGCTCAAACTACGGGAGGATTTCGTGGCTACACCTTC. Based on the CDR3 plus reference TRBV15 and TRBJ1-2, the full variable domain is DAMVIQNPRYQVTQFGKPVTLSCSQTLNHNVMYWYQQKSSQAPKLLFHYYDKDFNNEADTPDNFQSRRPNTSFCFLDIRSPGLGDTAMYLCATSSAQTTGGFRGYTFGSGTRLTVV.